The subject of this entry is one T cell receptor beta chain. Antigen: not known. The trim removed 4 bases at V and 1 base at J, leaving 12 bases unmatched. CDR1 is SGHKS, CDR2 YYEKEE, per germline (reference sequence). This CDR3 spans 17 amino acids. Primers included in the PCR were 60 Vbeta and 13 Jbeta primers. Clones were read by immunoSEQ multiplex PCR, and TCRdb kept only the in-frame ones, dropping some. In the table there are under 200,000 clones, roughly 74% of which are singletons. This entry comes from a study of cytomegalovirus exposure and HLA in healthy donors. Overall study results and limits: One later analysis reportedly identified an Asian-associated ancestry cluster that showed fewer N-insertions than the approximately 670-donor mean. The availability of immune exposure information extended only to CMV serostatus. Later examination showed HLA-associated TCR beta chains had greater clonal expansion than equally common others. The likely origin of a cluster of highly shared sequence variants was a sequencing artifact.

Sequencing used PBMCs. The source is a woman in her thirties in good health and CMV-seronegative. The V and J genes are TRBV5-5 and TRBJ2-7, with 9 bases that match TRBD1. CDR3 sequence: CASSPKVPGQGSYEQYF. CDR3 DNA sequence: TGTGCCAGCAGCCCCAAAGTCCCGGGACAGGGATCCTACGAGCAGTACTTC.